Described below is a single T cell receptor beta chain sequence and its context. Reverse transcription of about 0.45 to 1 ug RNA was carried out with random hexamers. One entry per CDR3 protein results from TCRdb running MiXCR on the immunoSEQ multiplex PCR reads. The sample contains under 95,000 distinct CDR3 sequences, 90% to 95% of which appear only once. This sample was taken from a study of CD8 T cells in Susac syndrome. The CDR3 length is 15 residues. The germline CDR1 and CDR2 sequences are SGHTA and FQGNSA. Trimming removed 6 bases at V and 5 bases at J, with 14 bases between. The chain carries TRBV7-2 and TRBJ1-6; D not certain. Sequencing used CD4+ T cells from PBMCs. This clonotype originated in a human donor with Susac syndrome. The CDR3 spells CASSPAGPNNSPLHF. In DNA form, the CDR3 reads TGTGCCAGCAGTCCTGCCGGCCCCAATAATTCACCCCTCCACTTT. The complete variable domain, with remaining parts taken from reference TRBV7-2 and TRBJ1-6, reads GAGVSQSPSNKVTEKGKDVELRCDPISGHTALYWYRQSLGQGLEFLIYFQGNSAPDKSGLPSDRFSAERTGGSVSTLTIQRTQQEDSAVYLCASSPAGPNNSPLHFGNGTRLTVT.